The 20 T cell receptor beta chains given below trace back to one sample, sequenced in a study of CD8+ T cells in alopecia areata. Following RNA extraction, reverse transcription yielded cDNA that acted as the sequencing template. Clones were sequenced by immunoSEQ multiplex PCR, and TCRdb holds only the in-frame ones, with some missing. The top ten clones hold approximately 1% of a sample with 140,000 or so clones, 51% of them seen once. The sample consisted of CD4+ T cells sorted from blood, taken at week 0. The receptors come from a human donor with alopecia areata.

This clone was seen a few times. This chain connects TRBV6-1 to TRBJ2-7, with TRBD1 matching 7 bases. CDR3 length: 13 amino acids. Germline V gene sequence: CDR1 MNHNS, CDR2 SASEGT. Losses at the gene ends were 7 bases for V and 1 base for J; bases not matched to a gene: 4. The CDR3 nucleotides read TGTGCCAGCACCAGACAGGGTTCCTACGAGCAGTACTTC. Its translation: CASTRQGSYEQYF.

V is TRBV23-1 and J is TRBJ2-6; perhaps TRBD1 as D (6 bases). TRBV23-1 carries the ORF label, with uncertain function. CDR3 length: 16 residues. Trimming removed 4 bases at V and 4 bases at J, with 14 bases between. CDR3 residues: CASSPTSGDGANVLTF. The CDR3 region has the DNA TGCGCCAGCAGTCCTACCTCAGGGGACGGGGCCAACGTCCTGACTTTC.

The rearrangement joins TRBV5-1 to TRBJ2-7; TRBD2 matches at 9 bases. The CDR3 consists of 16 residues. V trimming: 0 bases; J trimming: 2 bases; junction bases outside the gene matches: 6. The V gene's germline CDR1 is SGHRS and CDR2 YFSETQ. CDR3: CASSLGLGTSTYEQYF. In DNA, the CDR3 is TGCGCCAGCAGCTTGGGTTTAGGGACTAGCACCTACGAGCAGTACTTC. The entire variable domain, with the rest obtained from reference TRBV5-1 and TRBJ2-7, is as follows: KAGVTQTPRYLIKTRGQQVTLSCSPISGHRSVSWYQQTPGQGLQFLFEYFSETQRNKGNFPGRFSGRQFSNSRSEMNVSTLELGDSALYLCASSLGLGTSTYEQYFGPGTRLTVT.

The chain uses TRBV27 and TRBJ2-5, with 7 positions matching TRBD2. V was pared by 2 bases and J by 6 bases, with 15 bases of the junction left unmatched. This CDR3 spans 17 amino acids. Germline CDR1 MNHEY, CDR2 SMNVEV (reference sequence). The CDR3 region is CASSLVASGRERKTQYF. DNA of the CDR3: TGTGCCAGCAGTTTAGTGGCTAGCGGCCGGGAGAGGAAGACCCAGTACTTC.

The chain has TRBV5-1 and TRBJ2-3; 11 bases map to TRBD2. The germline CDR1 and CDR2 sequences are SGHRS and YFSETQ. CDR3 length: 18 residues. V was pared by 3 bases and J by 4 bases, with 13 bases of the junction left unmatched. This CDR3 is CASSSTPLTSGSPDTQYF. The CDR3 nucleotides read TGCGCCAGCAGCTCGACCCCCCTTACTAGCGGGAGTCCAGATACGCAGTATTTT.

The chain joins TRBV4-3 to TRBJ2-3; D unresolved. Trimming shortened V by 4 bases and J by 1 base, and 15 bases separated the two germline ends. The length of the CDR3 is 16 residues. CDR1 is LGHNA and CDR2 is YSLEER in the germline V gene. The CDR3 spells CASSPNLNSGTDTQYF. For the CDR3, the DNA is TGCGCCAGCAGCCCCAATCTAAACTCTGGCACAGATACGCAGTATTTT.

The chain combines TRBV5-8 with TRBJ2-5; 11 bases line up with TRBD1. This CDR3 contains 15 residues. Germline CDR1 reads SGHTS; CDR2 reads YDEGEE. V trimming: 3 bases; J trimming: 4 bases; junction bases outside the gene matches: 5. CDR3 sequence: CASSSRTGGGETQYF. CDR3 nucleotide sequence: TGTGCCAGCAGCTCTCGGACAGGGGGCGGAGAGACCCAGTACTTC.

This clone was picked up a small number of times. The J gene is TRBJ1-1, the V gene TRBV7-9; D is perhaps TRBD1 (5 bases). This CDR3 is built from 15 residues. Germline CDR1 SEHNR, CDR2 FQNEAQ (reference sequence). Trimming cost V 4 bases and J 3 bases, with 15 bases left between them. The CDR3 region is CASSSRGGWDTEAFF. CDR3 in DNA: TGTGCCAGCAGCTCGCGCGGGGGATGGGACACTGAAGCTTTCTTT.

The chain couples TRBV6-5 to TRBJ1-2; 7 bases agree with TRBD1. The CDR3 spans 14 residues. Per germline, CDR1 MNHEY and CDR2 SVGAGI. Trimming removed 6 bases from V and 5 bases from J; junction bases left unmatched: 9. The CDR3 is CASRPPGGLYGYTF. CDR3 sequence (DNA): TGTGCCAGCAGACCCCCAGGGGGACTTTATGGCTACACCTTC.

This clone occurred a few times. V and J are TRBV4-3 and TRBJ2-7; 9 bases line up with TRBD1. The CDR3 has 14 residues. CDR1 and CDR2 from the germline V gene are LGHNA and YSLEER. V dropped 4 bases and J dropped 4; count of bases not matched to a gene: 5. CDR3 DNA: TGCGCCAGCAGCCTGATGACAGGGGGATACGAGCAGTACTTC. It translates to CASSLMTGGYEQYF.

The V call is TRBV6-5, the J call TRBJ2-5; no clear D gene. The CDR3 runs 14 residues. Germline V gene data show CDR1 as MNHEY and CDR2 as SVGAGI. V was trimmed by 2 bases and J by 5 bases, leaving 12 bases between them. The CDR3 sequence: CASSYDTSRETQYF. The CDR3 bases are TGTGCCAGCAGTTACGACACTTCGAGGGAGACCCAGTACTTC.

This clone occurred once. CDR3 protein: CAISESLGVASGGANVLTF. As DNA, the CDR3 is TGTGCCATCAGTGAGTCGCTGGGAGTAGCGTCAGGAGGGGCCAACGTCCTGACTTTC. The chain combines TRBV10-3 with TRBJ2-6; a weak D match, TRBD2 (5 bases). Germline V lookup: CDR1 ENHRY, CDR2 SYGVKD. The length of the CDR3 is 19 residues. With 0 bases removed from V and 4 bases from J, the gap between germline ends came to 19 bases.

This clone came up a few times. V is TRBV30 and J is TRBJ2-1; D remains unclear. Trimming left V 1 base short and J 0 bases short, with 4 bases between. Germline V gene lookup returns CDR1 GTSNPN and CDR2 SVGIG (reference sequence). There are 13 residues in the CDR3. The CDR3 nucleotides read TGTGCCTGGAGTGAGGGCTCCTACAATGAGCAGTTCTTC. Its protein product is CAWSEGSYNEQFF.

The chain has TRBV6-5 and TRBJ2-7; D may be TRBD2 (6 bases). V shed 8 bases and J shed 5 bases, with 16 bases lying between them. The CDR3 has 13 amino acids. The germline V gene has CDR1 MNHEY and CDR2 SVGAGI. This chain's CDR3 is CASAREPGNEQYF. CDR3 sequence (DNA): TGTGCCAGCGCCCGGGAGCCGGGGAACGAGCAGTACTTC.

The J gene is TRBJ2-7, the V gene TRBV9; a weak D match, TRBD2 (5 bases). Germline V lookup: CDR1 SGDLS, CDR2 YYNGEE. The CDR3 loop spans 15 amino acids. V was cut by 4 bases and J by 0 bases, with 14 bases left in between. CDR3 sequence (DNA): TGTGCCAGCAGCCCGAGAGAGGGAAGCTCCTACGAGCAGTACTTC. It specifies CASSPREGSSYEQYF.

The chain recombines TRBV4-1 with TRBJ1-2; 7 bases map to TRBD1. CDR3 size: 16 residues. Trimming at V came to 5 bases and at J to 7 bases, leaving 16 bases not matched to a gene. Per the germline V gene, CDR1 is MGHRA and CDR2 is YSYEKL. CDR3 loop: CASSSRQGSSFLGYTF. CDR3 bases: TGCGCCAGCAGCTCAAGACAGGGTAGCTCCTTTCTTGGCTACACCTTC.

This clone has a handful of counts. The chain recombines TRBV5-6 with TRBJ2-3; 9 positions match TRBD1. Germline loops: CDR1 SGHDT, CDR2 YYEEEE. The CDR3 spans 15 residues. V shed 4 bases and J 4 bases; nucleotides not matched to a gene: 7. CDR3: CASSQDRGNADTQYF. CDR3 DNA: TGTGCCAGCAGCCAGGACAGGGGCAACGCAGATACGCAGTATTTT.

The V call is TRBV11-3, the J call TRBJ2-2; 9 bases line up with TRBD1. The CDR3 consists of 15 residues. V trimming: 5 bases; J trimming: 3 bases; junction bases outside the gene matches: 4. Germline V gene lookup returns CDR1 SGHNT and CDR2 YENEEA. The CDR3 DNA is TGTGCCAGCAGCCGACGGACAGGGGACACCGGGGAGCTGTTTTTT. Its protein is CASSRRTGDTGELFF. The variable domain in full, completed from reference TRBV11-3 and TRBJ2-2, reads EAGVVQSPRYKIIEKKQPVAFWCNPISGHNTLYWYLQNLGQGPELLIRYENEEAVDDSQLPKDRFSAERLKGVDSTLKIQPAELGDSAVYLCASSRRTGDTGELFFGEGSRLTVL.

This chain links TRBV30 with TRBJ2-2; D uncertain. The CDR3 totals 13 residues. V lost 8 bases to trimming and J lost 0 bases, with 10 bases between them. Germline V gene lookup returns CDR1 GTSNPN and CDR2 SVGIG (reference sequence). The CDR3 loop reads CAHAGANTGELFF. CDR3 in DNA: TGTGCCCACGCCGGAGCGAACACCGGGGAGCTGTTTTTT.

Here the CDR3 reads CATSRDATGFGYTF. In nucleotides, the CDR3 is TGTGCCACCAGCAGAGATGCGACAGGGTTTGGCTACACCTTC. The V call is TRBV15, the J call TRBJ1-2; 7 bases fit TRBD1. The CDR3 is 14 residues long. The trim removed 0 bases at V and 7 bases at J, leaving 5 bases unmatched. CDR1 is LNHNV, CDR2 YYDKDF, per germline (reference sequence).